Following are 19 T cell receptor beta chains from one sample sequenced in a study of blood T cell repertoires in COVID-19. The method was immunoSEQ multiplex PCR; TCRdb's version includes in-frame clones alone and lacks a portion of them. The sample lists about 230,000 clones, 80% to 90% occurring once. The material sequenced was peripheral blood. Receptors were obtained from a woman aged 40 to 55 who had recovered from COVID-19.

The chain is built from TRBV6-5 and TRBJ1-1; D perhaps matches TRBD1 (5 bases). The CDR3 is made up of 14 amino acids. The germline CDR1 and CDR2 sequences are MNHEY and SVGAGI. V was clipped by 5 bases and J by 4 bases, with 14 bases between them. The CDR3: CASSRPDGGTEAFF. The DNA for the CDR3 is TGTGCCAGCAGTAGGCCGGACGGGGGCACTGAAGCTTTCTTT.

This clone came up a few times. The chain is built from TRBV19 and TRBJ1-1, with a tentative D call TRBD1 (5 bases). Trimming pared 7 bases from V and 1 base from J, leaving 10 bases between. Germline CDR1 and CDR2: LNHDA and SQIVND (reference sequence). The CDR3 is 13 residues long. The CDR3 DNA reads TGTGCCAGTACTTACGACAGGAACACTGAAGCTTTCTTT. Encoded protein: CASTYDRNTEAFF.

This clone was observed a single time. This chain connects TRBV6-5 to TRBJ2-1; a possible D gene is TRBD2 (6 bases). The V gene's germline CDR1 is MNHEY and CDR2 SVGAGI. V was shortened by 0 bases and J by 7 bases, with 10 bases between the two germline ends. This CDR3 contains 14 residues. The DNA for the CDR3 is TGTGCCAGCAGTTACTCGCCAGGGAGGAATGAGCAGTTCTTC. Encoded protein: CASSYSPGRNEQFF.

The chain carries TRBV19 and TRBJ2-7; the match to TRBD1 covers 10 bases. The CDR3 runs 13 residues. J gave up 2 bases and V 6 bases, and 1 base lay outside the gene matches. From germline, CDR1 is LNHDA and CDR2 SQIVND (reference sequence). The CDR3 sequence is CASSGTGAYEQYF. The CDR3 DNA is TGTGCCAGTAGCGGGACAGGGGCCTACGAGCAGTACTTC.

In nucleotides, the CDR3 is TGTGCCAGCAGCCAAGTTCTTATTGGCTCACCCCTCCACTTT. This encodes CASSQVLIGSPLHF. The chain has TRBV3-1 (or the pseudogene TRBV3-2) and TRBJ1-6; D is ambiguous. Germline V gives CDR1 LGHDT, CDR2 YNNKEL (reference sequence). The CDR3 has 14 amino acids. Trimming pared 1 base from V and 10 bases from J, leaving 11 bases between.

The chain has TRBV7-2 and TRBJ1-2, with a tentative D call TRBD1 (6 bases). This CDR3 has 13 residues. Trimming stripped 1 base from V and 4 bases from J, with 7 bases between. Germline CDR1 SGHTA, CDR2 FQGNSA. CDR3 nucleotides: TGTGCCAGCAGCTTAGACAGGGTCTATGGCTACACCTTC. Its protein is CASSLDRVYGYTF. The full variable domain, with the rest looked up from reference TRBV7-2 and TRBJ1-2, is GAGVSQSPSNKVTEKGKDVELRCDPISGHTALYWYRQSLGQGLEFLIYFQGNSAPDKSGLPSDRFSAERTGGSVSTLTIQRTQQEDSAVYLCASSLDRVYGYTFGSGTRLTVV.

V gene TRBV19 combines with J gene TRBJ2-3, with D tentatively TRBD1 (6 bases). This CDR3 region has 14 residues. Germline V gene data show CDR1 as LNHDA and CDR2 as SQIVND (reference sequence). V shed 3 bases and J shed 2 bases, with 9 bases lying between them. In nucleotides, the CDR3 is TGTGCCAGTAGTATGGGGGCGAACACAGATACGCAGTATTTT. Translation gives CASSMGANTDTQYF.

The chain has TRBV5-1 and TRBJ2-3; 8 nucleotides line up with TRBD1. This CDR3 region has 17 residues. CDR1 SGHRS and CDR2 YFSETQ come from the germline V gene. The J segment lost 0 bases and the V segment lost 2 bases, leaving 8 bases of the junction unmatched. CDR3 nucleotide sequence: TGCGCCAGCAGCTTACCCCCGGACAGGGCTAGCACAGATACGCAGTATTTT. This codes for CASSLPPDRASTDTQYF.

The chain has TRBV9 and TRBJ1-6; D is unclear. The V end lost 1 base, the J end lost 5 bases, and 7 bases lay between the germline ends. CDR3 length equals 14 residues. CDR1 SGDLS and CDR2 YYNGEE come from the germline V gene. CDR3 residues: CASSVYRDNSPLHF. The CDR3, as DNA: TGTGCCAGCAGCGTATACAGAGATAATTCACCCCTCCACTTT.

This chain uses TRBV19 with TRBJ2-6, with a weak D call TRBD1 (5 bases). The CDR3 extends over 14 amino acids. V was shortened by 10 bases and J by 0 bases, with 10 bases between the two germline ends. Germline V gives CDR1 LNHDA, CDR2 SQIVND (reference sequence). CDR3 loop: CATLDSSGANVLTF. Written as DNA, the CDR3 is TGTGCCACCCTAGACAGCTCTGGGGCCAACGTCCTGACTTTC.

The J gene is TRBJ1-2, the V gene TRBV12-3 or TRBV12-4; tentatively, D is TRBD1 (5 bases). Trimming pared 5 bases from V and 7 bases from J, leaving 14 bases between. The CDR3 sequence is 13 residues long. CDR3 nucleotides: TGTGCCAGCAGTAAGACAGCTTCAAGTGGCTACACCTTC. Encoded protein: CASSKTASSGYTF.

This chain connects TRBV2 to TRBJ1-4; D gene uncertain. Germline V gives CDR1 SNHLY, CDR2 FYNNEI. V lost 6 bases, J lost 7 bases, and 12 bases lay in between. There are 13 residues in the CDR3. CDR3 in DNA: TGTGCCAGCAGGGCCCCCGGGATTGAAAAACTGTTTTTT. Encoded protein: CASRAPGIEKLFF.

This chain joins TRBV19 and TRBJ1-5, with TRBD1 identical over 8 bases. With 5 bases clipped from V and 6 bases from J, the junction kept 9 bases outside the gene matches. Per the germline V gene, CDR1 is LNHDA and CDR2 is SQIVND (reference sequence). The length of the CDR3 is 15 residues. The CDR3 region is CASSVTGEVGQPQHF. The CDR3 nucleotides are TGTGCCAGTAGTGTGACAGGGGAGGTTGGTCAGCCCCAGCATTTT.

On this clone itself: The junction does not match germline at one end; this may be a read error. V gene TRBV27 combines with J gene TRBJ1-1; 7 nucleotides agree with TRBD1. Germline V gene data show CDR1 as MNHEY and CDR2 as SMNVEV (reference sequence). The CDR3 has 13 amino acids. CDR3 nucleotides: TGTGCCAGCAGTTTAACTGAGGGGGCTGAGGCTTTCTTT. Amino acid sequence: CASSLTEGAEAFF.

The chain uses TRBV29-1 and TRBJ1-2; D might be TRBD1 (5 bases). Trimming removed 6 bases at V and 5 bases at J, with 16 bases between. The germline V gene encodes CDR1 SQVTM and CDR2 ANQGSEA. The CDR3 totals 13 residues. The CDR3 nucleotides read TGCAGCGTGAACCCAACAGGTCCTTATGGCTACACCTTC. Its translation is CSVNPTGPYGYTF.

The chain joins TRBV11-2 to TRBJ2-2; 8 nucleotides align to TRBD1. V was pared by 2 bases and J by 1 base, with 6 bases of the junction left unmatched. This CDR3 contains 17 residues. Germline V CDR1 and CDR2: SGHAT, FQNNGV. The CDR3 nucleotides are TGTGCCAGCAGCTTACCAACTGGACAGGGGAACACCGGGGAGCTGTTTTTT. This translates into CASSLPTGQGNTGELFF.

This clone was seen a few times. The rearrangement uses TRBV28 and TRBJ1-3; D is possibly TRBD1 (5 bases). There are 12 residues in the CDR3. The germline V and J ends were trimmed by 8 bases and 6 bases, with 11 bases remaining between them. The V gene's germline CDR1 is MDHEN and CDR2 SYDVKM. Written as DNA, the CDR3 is TGTGCCAGCCTCGTGACAGAAAACACCATATATTTT. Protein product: CASLVTENTIYF.

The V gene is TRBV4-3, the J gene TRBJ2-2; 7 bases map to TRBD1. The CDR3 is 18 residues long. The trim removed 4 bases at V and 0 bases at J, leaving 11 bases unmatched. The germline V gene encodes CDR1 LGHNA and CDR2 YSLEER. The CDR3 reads CASSLTPTGMANTGELFF. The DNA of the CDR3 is TGCGCCAGCAGCCTGACTCCGACAGGGATGGCGAACACCGGGGAGCTGTTTTTT.

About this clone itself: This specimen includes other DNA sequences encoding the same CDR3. This CDR3 is CASSLVGGSSYEQYF. DNA for the CDR3: TGCGCCAGCAGCTTGGTCGGGGGGAGCTCCTACGAGCAGTACTTC. The chain couples TRBV5-1 to TRBJ2-7, with 7 bases that match TRBD2. CDR1 is SGHRS and CDR2 is YFSETQ in the germline V gene. The J segment lost 0 bases and the V segment lost 0 bases, leaving 3 bases of the junction unmatched. This CDR3 contains 15 residues.